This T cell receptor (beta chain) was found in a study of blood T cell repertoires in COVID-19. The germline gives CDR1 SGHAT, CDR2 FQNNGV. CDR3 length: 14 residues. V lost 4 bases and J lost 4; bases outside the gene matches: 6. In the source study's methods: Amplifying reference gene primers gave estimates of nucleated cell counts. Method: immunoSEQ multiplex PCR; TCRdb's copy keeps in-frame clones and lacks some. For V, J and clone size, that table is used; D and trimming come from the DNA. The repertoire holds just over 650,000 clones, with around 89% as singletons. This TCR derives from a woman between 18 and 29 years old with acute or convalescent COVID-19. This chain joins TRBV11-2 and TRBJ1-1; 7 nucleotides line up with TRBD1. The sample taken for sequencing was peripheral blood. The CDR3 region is CASSSSGGGTEAFF. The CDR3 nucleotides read TGTGCCAGCAGCTCGTCAGGGGGAGGCACTGAAGCTTTCTTT.